The 9 T cell receptor beta chains reported below all come from one sample, sequenced in a study of blood T cells in healthy people across ages (dated by TCRdb to between 2014 and 2017). Library preparation used 5' RACE. A second PCR of about 6 to 11 cycles was performed with a sample-barcoded 5' primer and a J-beta primer mix. Clones were called with MiXCR by TCRdb after fastp trimmed the public reads at Q25, and only in-frame beta chains were retained. Records with the same CDR3 protein are collapsed into one entry carrying the most frequent genes and DNA. Across this sample there are 1.8 million or so distinct CDR3 sequences, with about two fifths seen only once. The ten largest clones capture more than 20% of the sample. The specimen sequenced was blood. Receptor source: a human donor in good health.

This clonotype has just a few counts. This rearrangement joins TRBV7-8 to TRBJ2-1; D assignment may be TRBD1 or TRBD2 (6 bases each). Trimming removed 5 bases from V and 2 bases from J, with 13 bases in between. The CDR3 has 15 amino acids. The germline V gene encodes CDR1 SGHVS and CDR2 FQNEAQ. The CDR3 loop reads CASSGPGAAYNEQFF. DNA for the CDR3: TGTGCCAGCAGCGGCCCGGGGGCCGCCTACAATGAGCAGTTCTTC.

The chain combines TRBV7-3 with TRBJ2-3; 7 bases are shared with TRBD2. CDR3 length equals 16 residues. Germline V lookup: CDR1 SGHTA, CDR2 FQGTGA. Germline trimming cut 3 bases from V and 2 bases from J; bases unmatched to any gene: 8. The CDR3 DNA reads TGTGCCAGCAGCTTGAATTGGGGGGGAGACACAGATACGCAGTATTTT. Translated, it gives CASSLNWGGDTDTQYF.

Worth noting for this clonotype: A junction end diverges from the germline sequence, so it may reflect a read error. The chain is built from TRBV7-6 and TRBJ2-1; 10 positions agree with TRBD2. The CDR3 consists of 15 residues. CDR1 SGHVS and CDR2 FNYEAQ come from the germline V gene. DNA of the CDR3: TGTGCCAGCAGCCCTCTAGCGGGGGTAATGAATGGGCAGTTCTTC. As protein: CASSPLAGVMNGQFF.

CDR3 protein: CASSLVPMLGMGNQPQHF. CDR3 DNA: TGTGCCAGCAGCTTAGTTCCGATGTTGGGAATGGGCAATCAGCCCCAGCATTTT. This chain links TRBV7-6 with TRBJ1-5, with D unclear. Trimming removed 1 base at V and 2 bases at J, with 18 bases between. The CDR3 sequence is 18 residues long. Germline V gene lookup returns CDR1 SGHVS and CDR2 FNYEAQ.

Details on this clonotype: The junction shows a germline mismatch at one end, possibly a read error. This chain uses TRBV4-2 with TRBJ2-6, with 10 bases lining up with TRBD1. There are 18 residues in the CDR3. The germline V gene encodes CDR1 LGHNA and CDR2 YNFKEQ. CDR3: CASSQVGQGIAGTNVLTF. The CDR3 DNA reads as TGTGCCAGCAGCCAAGTGGGACAGGGGATTGCTGGGACCAACGTCCTGACTTTC.

The chain carries TRBV4-3 and TRBJ2-1, with D tentatively TRBD2 (7 bases). This CDR3 comprises 18 residues. Trimming shortened V by 3 bases and J by 2 bases, and 20 bases separated the two germline ends. CDR1 is LGHNA and CDR2 is YSLEER in the germline V gene. CDR3 nucleotide sequence: TGCGCCAGCAGCCACATCCGAGGGGGGGAAGGCCCCTACAATGAGCAGTTCTTC. Residues: CASSHIRGGEGPYNEQFF.

About this clonotype itself: An end of the junction does not agree with germline; a read error may underlie this. CDR3 protein: CAGSFPSRGGKETQYF. DNA for the CDR3: TGTGCCGGCAGTTTTCCAAGCAGGGGTGGCAAAGAGACCCAGTACTTC. The chain couples TRBV28 to TRBJ2-7; perhaps TRBD1 as D (6 bases). The DNA end is more similar to TRBJ2-5, so the J call may be wrong. Germline V gene lookup returns CDR1 MDHEN and CDR2 SYDVKM. This CDR3 is 16 amino acids long.

V gene TRBV2 combines with J gene TRBJ1-1, with D uncertain. Germline V gives CDR1 SNHLY, CDR2 FYNNEI. The length of the CDR3 is 13 residues. V lost 7 bases to trimming and J lost 4 bases, with 13 bases between them. The CDR3 sequence is CASKGLAGTEAFF. In nucleotides, the CDR3 is TGTGCCAGCAAGGGCTTGGCGGGCACTGAAGCTTTCTTT.

This chain links TRBV7-6 with TRBJ2-4; no clear D. The J call could be wrong; TRBJ2-7 is a better fit for the DNA end. The CDR3 contains 14 residues. Looked up from germline, CDR1 is SGHVS and CDR2 is FNYEAQ. This CDR3 is CASSFSGKSHEQYF. The CDR3 DNA follows: TGTGCCAGCAGCTTTAGTGGTAAGAGCCACGAGCAGTACTTC.